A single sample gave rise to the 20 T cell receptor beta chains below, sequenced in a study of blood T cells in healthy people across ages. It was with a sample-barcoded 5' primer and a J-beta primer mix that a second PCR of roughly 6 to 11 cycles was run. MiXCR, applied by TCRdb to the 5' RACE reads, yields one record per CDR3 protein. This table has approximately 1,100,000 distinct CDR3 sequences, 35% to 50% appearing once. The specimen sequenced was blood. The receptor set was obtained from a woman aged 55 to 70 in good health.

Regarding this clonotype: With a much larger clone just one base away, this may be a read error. For the CDR3, the DNA is TGTGCCAGCACTGAGATTGGGACAGGGGGATATAATTCACCCCTCCACTTT. Translation gives CASTEIGTGGYNSPLHF. The chain uses TRBV25-1 and TRBJ1-6; 11 bases fit TRBD1. Germline loops: CDR1 MGHDK, CDR2 SYGVNS. The CDR3 consists of 17 residues. V shed 7 bases and J 4 bases; nucleotides not matched to a gene: 9.

In DNA form, the CDR3 reads TGTGCCAGCTCCCGAGATGACAAGGATCCAGGTGGCTACACCTTC. Translating gives CASSRDDKDPGGYTF. The J gene is TRBJ1-2, the V gene TRBV18; D call uncertain. Germline V CDR1 and CDR2: KGHSH, LQKENI. Trimming took off 6 bases at V and 7 bases at J, with 21 bases between the two ends. CDR3 length: 15 amino acids.

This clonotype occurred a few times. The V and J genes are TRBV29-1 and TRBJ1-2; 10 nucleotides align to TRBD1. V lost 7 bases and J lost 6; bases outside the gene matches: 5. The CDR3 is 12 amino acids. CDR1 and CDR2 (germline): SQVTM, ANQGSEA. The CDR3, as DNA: TGCAGCGCAGGGGACAGGGGCGATGGCTACACCTTC. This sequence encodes CSAGDRGDGYTF.

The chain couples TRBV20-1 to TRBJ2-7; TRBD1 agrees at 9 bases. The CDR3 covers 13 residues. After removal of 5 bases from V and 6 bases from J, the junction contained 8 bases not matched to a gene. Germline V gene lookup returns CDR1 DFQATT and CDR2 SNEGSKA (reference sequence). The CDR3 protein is CSAGGQGNSEQYF. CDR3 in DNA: TGCAGTGCTGGGGGACAGGGAAATAGCGAGCAGTACTTC.

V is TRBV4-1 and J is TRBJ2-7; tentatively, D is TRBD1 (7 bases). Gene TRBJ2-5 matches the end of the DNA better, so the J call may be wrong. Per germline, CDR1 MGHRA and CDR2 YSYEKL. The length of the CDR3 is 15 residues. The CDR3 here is CASRSNGGGLETQYF. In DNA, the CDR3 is TGCGCCAGCAGGTCCAACGGAGGGGGCCTTGAGACCCAGTACTTC.

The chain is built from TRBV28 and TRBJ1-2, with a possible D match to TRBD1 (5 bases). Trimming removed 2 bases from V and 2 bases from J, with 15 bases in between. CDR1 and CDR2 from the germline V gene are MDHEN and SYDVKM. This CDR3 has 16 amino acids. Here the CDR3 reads CASSLGSGIPNYGYTF. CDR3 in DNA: TGTGCCAGCAGTTTAGGGTCAGGGATCCCCAACTATGGCTACACCTTC.

CDR3 sequence: CASSLGVSGSPIQETQYF. The CDR3 DNA reads as TGTGCCAGCAGCTTAGGAGTGAGCGGGAGCCCTATCCAAGAGACCCAGTACTTC. The chain has TRBV7-2 and TRBJ2-5, with 8 bases fitting TRBD2. Looked up from germline, CDR1 is SGHTA and CDR2 is FQGNSA. The CDR3 contains 18 residues. The ends lost 1 base at V and 1 base at J; junction bases unmatched: 11. Supplemented by reference TRBV7-2 and TRBJ2-5, the full variable domain reads GAGVSQSPSNKVTEKGKDVELRCDPISGHTALYWYRQSLGQGLEFLIYFQGNSAPDKSGLPSDRFSAERTGGSVSTLTIQRTQQEDSAVYLCASSLGVSGSPIQETQYFGPGTRLLVL.

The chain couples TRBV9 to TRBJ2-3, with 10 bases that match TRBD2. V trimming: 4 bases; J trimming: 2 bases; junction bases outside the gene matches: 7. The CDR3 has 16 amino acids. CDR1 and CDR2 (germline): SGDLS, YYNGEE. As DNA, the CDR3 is TGTGCCAGCAGCCCAGGACTAGCGGACTTCACAGATACGCAGTATTTT. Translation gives CASSPGLADFTDTQYF.

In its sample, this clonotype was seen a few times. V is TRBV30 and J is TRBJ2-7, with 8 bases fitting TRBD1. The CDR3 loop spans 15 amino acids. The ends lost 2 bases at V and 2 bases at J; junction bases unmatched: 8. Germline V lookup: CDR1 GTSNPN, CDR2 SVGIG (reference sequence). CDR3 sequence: CAWSITGTGTYEQYF. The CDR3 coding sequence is TGTGCCTGGAGTATCACCGGGACAGGAACCTACGAGCAGTACTTC.

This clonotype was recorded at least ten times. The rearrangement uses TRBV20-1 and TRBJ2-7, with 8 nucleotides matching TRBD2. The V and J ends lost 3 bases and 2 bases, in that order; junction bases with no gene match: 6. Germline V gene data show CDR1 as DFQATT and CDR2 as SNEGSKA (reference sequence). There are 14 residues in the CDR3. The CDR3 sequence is CSARGAGAPYEQYF. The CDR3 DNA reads TGCAGTGCTAGGGGAGCGGGAGCGCCCTACGAGCAGTACTTC.

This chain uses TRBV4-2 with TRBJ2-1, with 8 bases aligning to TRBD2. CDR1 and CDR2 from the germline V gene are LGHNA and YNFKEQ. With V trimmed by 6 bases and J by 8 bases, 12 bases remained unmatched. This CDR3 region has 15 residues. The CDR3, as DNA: TGTGCCAGCAGATTCCCGGGACTAGATTCGGATGAGCAGTTCTTC. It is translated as CASRFPGLDSDEQFF.

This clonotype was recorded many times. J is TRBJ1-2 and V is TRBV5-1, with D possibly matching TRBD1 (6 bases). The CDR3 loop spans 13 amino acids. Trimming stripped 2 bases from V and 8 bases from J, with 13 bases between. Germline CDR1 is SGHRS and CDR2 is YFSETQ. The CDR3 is CASSLPDSRGYTF. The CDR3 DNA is TGCGCCAGCAGCTTACCGGACAGTCGCGGCTACACCTTC.

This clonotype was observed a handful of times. This chain's CDR3 is CASSQEAGGALGEQYF. CDR3 nucleotide sequence: TGTGCCAGCAGCCAAGAGGCAGGGGGAGCGTTGGGCGAGCAGTACTTC. The chain joins TRBV4-2 to TRBJ2-4, with 7 bases fitting TRBD1. The DNA end is a closer match to TRBJ2-7, so the J assignment may be wrong. The V gene's germline CDR1 is LGHNA and CDR2 YNFKEQ. This CDR3 region has 16 residues.

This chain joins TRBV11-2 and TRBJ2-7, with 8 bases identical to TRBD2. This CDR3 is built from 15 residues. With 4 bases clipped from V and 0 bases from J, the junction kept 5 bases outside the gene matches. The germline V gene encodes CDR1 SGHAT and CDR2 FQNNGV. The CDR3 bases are TGTGCCAGCAGCTACGTAGCGGGAAGCTCCTACGAGCAGTACTTC. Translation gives CASSYVAGSSYEQYF.

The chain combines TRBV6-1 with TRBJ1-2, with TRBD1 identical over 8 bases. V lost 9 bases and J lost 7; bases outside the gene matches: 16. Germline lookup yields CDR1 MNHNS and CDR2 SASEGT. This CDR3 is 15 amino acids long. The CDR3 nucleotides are TGTGCCAGTATGGACAGGGCGGAGGATCTCCGTGGCTACACCTTC. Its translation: CASMDRAEDLRGYTF.

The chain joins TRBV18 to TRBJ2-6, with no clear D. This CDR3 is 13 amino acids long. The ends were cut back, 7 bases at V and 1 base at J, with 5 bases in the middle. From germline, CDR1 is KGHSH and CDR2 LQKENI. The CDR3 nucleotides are TGTGCCAGCTTCCGTTCTGGGGCCAACGTCCTGACTTTC. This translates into CASFRSGANVLTF.

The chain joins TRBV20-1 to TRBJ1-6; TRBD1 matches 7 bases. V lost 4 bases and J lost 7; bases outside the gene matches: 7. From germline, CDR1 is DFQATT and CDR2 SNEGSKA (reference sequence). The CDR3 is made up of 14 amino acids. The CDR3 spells CSATPGQTNSPLHF. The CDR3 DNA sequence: TGCAGTGCTACCCCGGGACAGACCAATTCACCCCTCCACTTT.

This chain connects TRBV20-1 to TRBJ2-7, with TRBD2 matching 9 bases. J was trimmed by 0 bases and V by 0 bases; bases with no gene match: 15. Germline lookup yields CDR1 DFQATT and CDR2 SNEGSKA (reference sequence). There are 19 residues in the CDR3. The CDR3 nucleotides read TGCAGTGCTAGAGATCTCTCGGGCGCGGGAGGGCCTCACTCCTACGAGCAGTACTTC. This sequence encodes CSARDLSGAGGPHSYEQYF.

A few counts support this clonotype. The CDR3 is CASSRQGFQETQYF. The DNA for the CDR3 is TGCGCCAGCAGCCGACAGGGATTTCAAGAGACCCAGTACTTC. The V call is TRBV5-1, the J call TRBJ2-5, with 7 bases matching TRBD1. Germline V gene lookup returns CDR1 SGHRS and CDR2 YFSETQ. V shed 4 bases and J 2 bases; nucleotides not matched to a gene: 5. The CDR3 sequence is 14 residues long.

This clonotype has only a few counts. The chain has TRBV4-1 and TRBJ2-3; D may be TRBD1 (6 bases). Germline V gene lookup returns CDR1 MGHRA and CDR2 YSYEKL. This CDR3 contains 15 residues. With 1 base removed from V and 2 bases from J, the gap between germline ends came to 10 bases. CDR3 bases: TGCGCCAGCAGCCAAGTGGGGGCCACCACAGATACGCAGTATTTT. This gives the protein CASSQVGATTDTQYF.